This T cell receptor beta chain was obtained from a study of cytomegalovirus exposure and HLA in healthy donors. The study sampled nominally healthy donors, though unrecorded immune exposures were likely. Study-wide points: The later analysis indicated that the majority of CMV-associated TCR beta chains appeared HLA-restricted. Serostatus for CMV was the only available immune exposure information.

This clone has only one observation. Its antigen is not identified. Other DNA sequences of this sample code for an identical CDR3. This CDR3 has 16 amino acids. CDR1 and CDR2 from the germline V gene are SGHRS and YFSETQ. Losses at the gene ends were 0 bases for V and 2 bases for J; bases not matched to a gene: 2. The PCR had 60 Vbeta and 13 Jbeta primers. Here immunoSEQ multiplex PCR was the method, and the copy in TCRdb shows in-frame clones only, minus some. The table lists under 200,000 clones, around three quarters of them singletons. Material for sequencing was PBMCs. The clonotype was recovered from a man aged 30 to 39 in good health and CMV-seronegative. The chain links TRBV5-1 to TRBJ2-3, with TRBD2 matching over 11 bases. The CDR3 loop reads CASSLGLAGFTDTQYF. The CDR3 DNA reads as TGCGCCAGCAGCTTGGGACTAGCGGGGTTCACAGATACGCAGTATTTT.